One and the same sample provided the 24 T cell receptor beta chains below, sequenced in a study of CD8+ T cells in alopecia areata. RNA extraction and reverse transcription yielded cDNA as sequencing template. Repertoires were generated with immunoSEQ multiplex PCR, while TCRdb's copy carries only in-frame clones and drops some. The sample holds about 270,000 clones, approximately 60% seen once. The treatment was: oral pan-JAK inhibitor, 5-10 mg twice daily. The source was CD4+ T cells sorted from blood, collected around week 53, from a patient treated with tofacitinib. Receptors originate from a human donor with alopecia areata.

The V call is TRBV30, the J call TRBJ2-7; D uncertain. Per the germline V gene, CDR1 is GTSNPN and CDR2 is SVGIG (reference sequence). This CDR3 contains 11 residues. V was clipped by 5 bases and J by 2 bases, with 7 bases between them. The DNA for the CDR3 is TGTGCCTGGGCGATAACCTACGAGCAGTACTTC. The encoded protein is CAWAITYEQYF.

The rearrangement links TRBV29-1 to TRBJ2-7; 14 bases map to TRBD2. This CDR3 is built from 13 residues. Germline CDR1 and CDR2: SQVTM and ANQGSEA. V shed 5 bases, J shed 5 bases, and the junction held 2 bases outside the gene matches. CDR3 residues: CSVWGLAGDEQYF. As DNA, the CDR3 is TGCAGCGTTTGGGGACTAGCGGGGGACGAGCAGTACTTC.

J is TRBJ2-3 and V is TRBV29-1; D may be TRBD2 (6 bases). Germline assignment: CDR1 SQVTM and CDR2 ANQGSEA. The CDR3 consists of 15 residues. Trimming stripped 1 base from V and 1 base from J, with 12 bases between. CDR3 amino acids: CSVEVGGVGTDTQYF. CDR3 nucleotide sequence: TGCAGCGTTGAAGTGGGCGGGGTGGGCACAGATACGCAGTATTTT.

The V and J genes are TRBV9 and TRBJ1-2; TRBD1 matches 8 bases. Germline lookup yields CDR1 SGDLS and CDR2 YYNGEE. The CDR3 length is 13 residues. V was clipped by 3 bases and J by 6 bases; unmatched bases: 4. In DNA, the CDR3 is TGTGCCAGCAGCGCGGACAGGGTTGATGGCTACACCTTC. Its translation is CASSADRVDGYTF.

The chain is built from TRBV29-1 and TRBJ1-1, with D possibly TRBD1 on 6 matching bases. This CDR3 is 12 amino acids long. Looked up from germline, CDR1 is SQVTM and CDR2 is ANQGSEA. CDR3: CIAGAGIAEAFF. CDR3 DNA sequence: TGCATCGCGGGGGCAGGTATCGCTGAAGCTTTCTTT. The variable domain in full, with the rest retrieved from reference TRBV29-1 and TRBJ1-1, is SAVISQKPSRDICQRGTSLTIQCQVDSQVTMMFWYRQQPGQSLTLIATANQGSEATYESGFVIDKFPISRPNLTFSTLTVSNMSPEDSSIYLCIAGAGIAEAFFGQGTRLTVV.

V gene TRBV7-9 combines with J gene TRBJ2-2; 7 positions match TRBD1. Trimming cost V 3 bases and J 6 bases; bases outside gene matches: 7. This CDR3 region has 15 residues. From germline, CDR1 is SEHNR and CDR2 FQNEAQ (reference sequence). The CDR3 loop reads CASSFRQGTAGELFF. The CDR3 DNA sequence: TGTGCCAGCAGCTTCAGACAGGGTACCGCCGGGGAGCTGTTTTTT.

The rearrangement joins TRBV15 to TRBJ2-2; TRBD1 matches 7 bases. J was trimmed by 0 bases and V by 8 bases; bases with no gene match: 0. From germline, CDR1 is LNHNV and CDR2 YYDKDF (reference sequence). The CDR3 runs 13 residues. This CDR3 is CATGTANTGELFF. The CDR3 nucleotides are TGTGCCACCGGGACAGCGAACACCGGGGAGCTGTTTTTT.

The chain joins TRBV6-5 to TRBJ2-5; 7 positions agree with TRBD2. The ends lost 4 bases at V and 1 base at J; junction bases unmatched: 6. The CDR3 length is 15 residues. Germline-derived CDR1 and CDR2 are MNHEY and SVGAGI. The CDR3 nucleotides are TGTGCCAGCAGTTCGCGACTAGCTGTCCAAGAGACCCAGTACTTC. The encoded protein is CASSSRLAVQETQYF.

Notes on this clone: This sample also contains other DNA sequences that code for the same CDR3. The chain combines TRBV29-1 with TRBJ2-7; tentative D call: TRBD2 (6 bases). Germline V gene sequence: CDR1 SQVTM, CDR2 ANQGSEA. The V end lost 5 bases, the J end lost 3 bases, and 8 bases lay between the germline ends. The CDR3 is 11 amino acids. CDR3: CSVRGSYEQYF. The CDR3, as DNA: TGCAGCGTTCGGGGGAGCTACGAGCAGTACTTC.

Only a few counts were recorded for this clone. The same CDR3 can be traced to other DNA sequences in this sample. This chain uses TRBV9 with TRBJ2-3; no clear D gene. V lost 3 bases and J 0 bases, leaving 2 bases between the germline ends. Germline values: CDR1 SGDLS, CDR2 YYNGEE. The CDR3 is 12 residues long. The CDR3 here is CASSASTDTQYF. The CDR3 DNA follows: TGTGCCAGCAGCGCAAGCACAGATACGCAGTATTTT.

This clone turned up a few times. The chain joins TRBV11-2 to TRBJ2-5; the match to TRBD2 covers 11 bases. The trim removed 3 bases at V and 5 bases at J, leaving 5 bases unmatched. Germline values: CDR1 SGHAT, CDR2 FQNNGV. CDR3 length: 15 residues. The CDR3 spells CASSFTSGGVETQYF. The CDR3 DNA sequence: TGTGCCAGCAGCTTCACTAGCGGGGGCGTGGAGACCCAGTACTTC.

CDR3 sequence: CASSVEYRDRSYEQYF. CDR3 nucleotide sequence: TGTGCCAGCAGCGTAGAATACCGGGACAGGTCCTACGAGCAGTACTTC. The chain has TRBV9 and TRBJ2-7; 8 bases align to TRBD1. This CDR3 region has 16 residues. The V gene's germline CDR1 is SGDLS and CDR2 YYNGEE. V was clipped by 0 bases and J by 1 base; unmatched bases: 6.

The chain combines TRBV30 with TRBJ1-2, with D unclear. Germline V gene data show CDR1 as GTSNPN and CDR2 as SVGIG (reference sequence). Trimming pared 4 bases from V and 4 bases from J, leaving 10 bases between. CDR3 size: 12 residues. CDR3 coding DNA: TGTGCCTGGACTCGGGGAACCTATGGCTACACCTTC. This encodes CAWTRGTYGYTF.

This sequence joins TRBV7-9 and TRBJ2-5, with D uncertain. Germline V gives CDR1 SEHNR, CDR2 FQNEAQ (reference sequence). CDR3 size: 11 residues. V lost 8 bases to trimming and J lost 5 bases, with 9 bases between them. CDR3: CASGSRETQYF. In DNA form, the CDR3 reads TGTGCCAGCGGAAGTCGGGAGACCCAGTACTTC.

Concerning this clone: This same CDR3 is encoded by further DNA sequences in the sample. The chain recombines TRBV29-1 with TRBJ1-2; 9 bases are shared with TRBD1. With V trimmed by 7 bases and J by 3 bases, 3 bases remained unmatched. This CDR3 is built from 12 residues. Looked up from germline, CDR1 is SQVTM and CDR2 is ANQGSEA. The chain's CDR3 is CSARTGDYGYTF. DNA for the CDR3: TGCAGCGCCCGGACAGGGGACTATGGCTACACCTTC.

The rearrangement uses TRBV20-1 and TRBJ2-1; 7 positions match TRBD1. Germline trimming cut 5 bases from V and 7 bases from J; bases unmatched to any gene: 2. Germline V gene data show CDR1 as DFQATT and CDR2 as SNEGSKA (reference sequence). This CDR3 is built from 11 residues. CDR3 sequence (DNA): TGCAGTGCTGAGGGGGCGAATGAGCAGTTCTTC. Translated, it gives CSAEGANEQFF.

This clone was counted a few times. The rearrangement joins TRBV5-1 to TRBJ2-7; TRBD2 is a possible D gene (6 bases). This CDR3 has 15 residues. Trimming pared 0 bases from V and 0 bases from J, leaving 10 bases between. The germline V gene has CDR1 SGHRS and CDR2 YFSETQ. In DNA, the CDR3 is TGCGCCAGCAGCTTGGTATCCGGGAGCTCCTACGAGCAGTACTTC. Translated: CASSLVSGSSYEQYF.

V and J are TRBV19 and TRBJ2-1, with 10 bases aligning to TRBD2. CDR1 LNHDA and CDR2 SQIVND come from the germline V gene (reference sequence). The CDR3 loop spans 19 amino acids. Trimming took 6 bases from V and 7 from J; bases not matched to a gene: 21. The CDR3 bases are TGTGCCAGTAGATCGCCGGGGCTAGCGGGGGCCCGATGGGGTAATGAGCAGTTCTTC. Residues: CASRSPGLAGARWGNEQFF.

The V and J genes are TRBV25-1 and TRBJ2-7; D assignment may be TRBD1 or TRBD2 (5 bases each). The CDR3 runs to 14 residues. CDR1 is MGHDK and CDR2 is SYGVNS in the germline V gene. Between the trimmed V and J ends, which lost 4 bases and 3 bases, there was a span of 13 bases. The CDR3 loop reads CASSAGTTHYEQYF. CDR3 sequence (DNA): TGTGCCAGCAGTGCGGGGACCACCCACTACGAGCAGTACTTC.

About this clone: The sample carries other DNA sequences with the same CDR3. V is TRBV29-1 and J is TRBJ2-4; D remains unclear. The CDR3 extends over 12 amino acids. V was cut by 4 bases and J by 0 bases, with 4 bases left in between. The germline gives CDR1 SQVTM, CDR2 ANQGSEA. CDR3 sequence (DNA): TGCAGCGTTGCAATAGCCAAAAACATTCAGTACTTC. Translating gives CSVAIAKNIQYF.

A single count supports this clone. This chain joins TRBV11-2 and TRBJ2-3; D call uncertain. CDR1 and CDR2 (germline): SGHAT, FQNNGV. Deletions cut 6 bases from V and 1 base from J, with 11 bases between. The CDR3 sequence is 14 residues long. The CDR3 bases are TGTGCCAGCAGTAGCCCCTCGGGCACAGATACGCAGTATTTT. Translated, it gives CASSSPSGTDTQYF.

The chain recombines TRBV4-3 with TRBJ2-1; the match to TRBD2 covers 10 bases. The germline CDR1 and CDR2 sequences are LGHNA and YSLEER. There are 16 residues in the CDR3. Unmatched junction bases numbered 3, after V lost 0 bases and J lost 4 bases. CDR3 sequence (DNA): TGCGCCAGCAGCCAAGAGTGGACTAGCGGATACAATGAGCAGTTCTTC. Translation: CASSQEWTSGYNEQFF.

This clone was recorded a few times. V is TRBV9 and J is TRBJ2-6; maybe TRBD1 (6 bases). CDR1 SGDLS and CDR2 YYNGEE come from the germline V gene. The length of the CDR3 is 20 residues. The V gene lost 0 bases and the J gene lost 0 bases, with 19 bases spanning the gap. This CDR3 is CASSVEGTTGIGSGANVLTF. CDR3 coding DNA: TGTGCCAGCAGCGTAGAGGGGACCACAGGGATAGGCTCTGGGGCCAACGTCCTGACTTTC.

The chain couples TRBV29-1 to TRBJ2-5; no clear D gene. Germline V CDR1 and CDR2: SQVTM, ANQGSEA. Trimming shortened V by 3 bases and J by 3 bases, and 8 bases separated the two germline ends. This CDR3 has 12 residues. CDR3 protein: CSVEKGKETQYF. CDR3 nucleotides: TGCAGCGTTGAGAAGGGTAAAGAGACCCAGTACTTC.